The next 28 T cell receptor beta chains were all read from a single sample in a study of blood T cell repertoires in COVID-19. Here immunoSEQ multiplex PCR was the method, and the copy in TCRdb shows in-frame clones only, minus some. The sample carries approximately 290,000 clones, about 90% recorded once. The specimen was peripheral blood. The receptors were sampled from a man aged 18 to 29 with active or convalescent COVID-19.

The chain joins TRBV27 to TRBJ2-2; TRBD1 matches 8 bases. Germline V CDR1 and CDR2: MNHEY, SMNVEV (reference sequence). The CDR3 runs 15 residues. J was trimmed by 7 bases and V by 6 bases; bases with no gene match: 10. CDR3 DNA: TGTGCCAGCAGACCCCGGACAGGGTTTAACGGGGAGCTGTTTTTT. Residues: CASRPRTGFNGELFF.

The rearrangement uses TRBV9 and TRBJ2-7, with TRBD2 matching 10 bases. The CDR3 runs 15 residues. The germline gives CDR1 SGDLS, CDR2 YYNGEE. Trimming removed 0 bases from V and 2 bases from J; junction bases left unmatched: 2. The chain's CDR3 is CASSVGSGGAYEQYF. The CDR3 bases are TGTGCCAGCAGCGTAGGCAGCGGGGGGGCCTACGAGCAGTACTTC.

The gene calls are TRBV2 and TRBJ2-4; 8 positions match TRBD1. With 8 bases clipped from V and 3 bases from J, the junction kept 6 bases outside the gene matches. Germline V gene lookup returns CDR1 SNHLY and CDR2 FYNNEI. The CDR3 is 14 residues long. The DNA of the CDR3 is TGTGCCAGCGGACAGGGAGACGGCAAAAACATTCAGTACTTC. This encodes CASGQGDGKNIQYF.

V and J are TRBV7-9 and TRBJ1-5; weak D call: TRBD1 (5 bases). From germline, CDR1 is SEHNR and CDR2 FQNEAQ (reference sequence). The length of the CDR3 is 14 residues. V was clipped by 5 bases and J by 3 bases, with 11 bases between them. DNA for the CDR3: TGTGCCAGCAGCAACGACAGACTCAATCAGCCCCAGCATTTT. Translating it yields CASSNDRLNQPQHF.

The rearrangement uses TRBV5-1 and TRBJ2-1, with 8 bases fitting TRBD2. Germline CDR1 reads SGHRS; CDR2 reads YFSETQ. Losses at the gene ends were 5 bases for V and 8 bases for J; bases not matched to a gene: 9. CDR3 size: 14 residues. CDR3 loop: CASRSSGMPHEQFF. CDR3 nucleotide sequence: TGCGCCAGCAGGAGTAGCGGGATGCCCCATGAGCAGTTCTTC.

V usage is TRBV11-3 and J usage is TRBJ2-7; possible D gene TRBD2, 6 bases. Germline loops: CDR1 SGHNT, CDR2 YENEEA. The V end was cut by 8 bases, the J end by 1 base, with 12 bases between. This CDR3 spans 13 amino acids. The CDR3 DNA sequence: TGTGCCAGCTCGAAAGCGGGTTCCTACGAGCAGTACTTC. Translation gives CASSKAGSYEQYF.

CDR3 sequence reads: CASSQVGGGLRQFF. CDR3 DNA: TGTGCCAGCAGCCAAGTCGGGGGGGGGTTGCGGCAGTTCTTC. The chain links TRBV3-1 (or the pseudogene TRBV3-2) to TRBJ2-1; 8 nucleotides align to TRBD2. V gave up 1 base and J gave up 12 bases; unmatched junction bases: 8. CDR1 LGHDT and CDR2 YNNKEL come from the germline V gene (reference sequence). This CDR3 is built from 14 residues.

This clone was observed a handful of times. The chain employs TRBV6-5 and TRBJ1-1, with D possibly matching TRBD1 (5 bases). Between the trimmed V and J ends, which lost 6 bases and 1 base, there was a span of 15 bases. This CDR3 comprises 15 residues. Germline values: CDR1 MNHEY, CDR2 SVGAGI. The CDR3 DNA sequence: TGTGCCAGCAGGTCTTGGGGCAGCGCGAACACTGAAGCTTTCTTT. As protein: CASRSWGSANTEAFF.

The chain joins TRBV7-3 to TRBJ2-5; tentative D call: TRBD1 (5 bases). Germline CDR1 is SGHTA and CDR2 is FQGTGA. With 5 bases removed from V and 3 bases from J, the gap between germline ends came to 16 bases. This CDR3 is built from 15 residues. The CDR3 sequence: CASSLQRGGKETQYF. As DNA, the CDR3 is TGTGCCAGCAGCCTTCAAAGGGGTGGGAAAGAGACCCAGTACTTC.

This chain connects TRBV6-6 to TRBJ2-5, with 9 bases fitting TRBD2. V lost 6 bases and J lost 1; bases outside the gene matches: 3. CDR1 is MNHNY, CDR2 SVGAGI, per germline (reference sequence). CDR3 length: 14 amino acids. CDR3 loop: CASRAGGPQETQYF. In DNA, the CDR3 is TGTGCCAGCAGGGCGGGGGGGCCCCAAGAGACCCAGTACTTC.

The chain is built from TRBV18 and TRBJ1-3; D gene uncertain. The CDR3 has 15 residues. Trimming pared 6 bases from V and 0 bases from J, leaving 12 bases between. From germline, CDR1 is KGHSH and CDR2 LQKENI. The CDR3 DNA follows: TGTGCCAGCTCGCTGGGTGAGGGCTCTGGAAACACCATATATTTT. Translation: CASSLGEGSGNTIYF.

This clone was seen many times. The chain carries TRBV15 and TRBJ1-2; D is unclear. This CDR3 is 15 amino acids long. V shed 2 bases and J shed 8 bases, with 18 bases lying between them. The germline V gene encodes CDR1 LNHNV and CDR2 YYDKDF (reference sequence). CDR3 bases: TGTGCCACCAGCAGATCTAGAAAGGGTTCGGGGGGCTACACCTTC. Translation gives CATSRSRKGSGGYTF.

The table lists this clone with a few counts. The chain has TRBV19 and TRBJ2-7; 7 bases agree with TRBD1. Losses at the gene ends were 6 bases for V and 2 bases for J; bases not matched to a gene: 4. The CDR3 length is 13 residues. The germline CDR1 and CDR2 sequences are LNHDA and SQIVND (reference sequence). The CDR3 loop reads CASRGTVPYEQYF. DNA for the CDR3: TGTGCCAGTAGAGGGACAGTACCCTACGAGCAGTACTTC.

The chain couples TRBV6-5 to TRBJ2-1; 9 nucleotides line up with TRBD1. J was trimmed by 8 bases and V by 6 bases; bases with no gene match: 2. CDR1 MNHEY and CDR2 SVGAGI come from the germline V gene. The CDR3 has 12 residues. As DNA, the CDR3 is TGTGCCAGCAGCGGGGACAGGGATGAGCAGTTCTTC. Its protein product is CASSGDRDEQFF.

The V call is TRBV6-5, the J call TRBJ2-7; 14 positions match TRBD2. This CDR3 is built from 15 residues. The V gene's germline CDR1 is MNHEY and CDR2 SVGAGI. V lost 6 bases and J lost 6; bases outside the gene matches: 7. CDR3 DNA: TGTGCCAGCAGACGACTAGCGGGAGGGATTAGCGAGCAGTACTTC. Its translation is CASRRLAGGISEQYF.

This chain joins TRBV4-1 and TRBJ1-5; D perhaps matches TRBD1 (5 bases). This CDR3 has 17 residues. The ends were cut back, 0 bases at V and 0 bases at J, with 12 bases in the middle. CDR1 is MGHRA, CDR2 YSYEKL, per germline. The CDR3 DNA is TGCGCCAGCAGCCAAGATTACAGGATCTTTAGCAATCAGCCCCAGCATTTT. Protein product: CASSQDYRIFSNQPQHF.

The chain combines TRBV28 with TRBJ2-7; TRBD2 aligns across 10 bases. The CDR3 is made up of 16 amino acids. Germline V gene sequence: CDR1 MDHEN, CDR2 SYDVKM. V dropped 4 bases and J dropped 5; count of bases not matched to a gene: 11. CDR3 in DNA: TGTGCCAGCAGTTACCTCCAAGGGCTAGCGGGAGACGAGCAGTACTTC. Amino acids: CASSYLQGLAGDEQYF. Full variable domain (missing parts from reference TRBV28 and TRBJ2-7): DVKVTQSSRYLVKRTGEKVFLECVQDMDHENMFWYRQDPGLGLRLIYFSYDVKMKEKGDIPEGYSVSREKKERFSLILESASTNQTSMYLCASSYLQGLAGDEQYFGPGTRLTVT.

The chain is built from TRBV6-5 and TRBJ1-2; 8 positions agree with TRBD1. V dropped 4 bases and J dropped 5; count of bases not matched to a gene: 6. This CDR3 is built from 14 residues. Germline V CDR1 and CDR2: MNHEY, SVGAGI. The CDR3 DNA sequence: TGTGCCAGCAGTTCAACAGGGGGTCGATATGGCTACACCTTC. Translating gives CASSSTGGRYGYTF.

The chain joins TRBV6-6 to TRBJ2-7; D not certain. Germline V gives CDR1 MNHNY, CDR2 SVGAGI (reference sequence). The V end was cut by 1 base, the J end by 1 base, with 11 bases between. The CDR3 contains 15 residues. The CDR3 nucleotides are TGTGCCAGCAGTTACTTCCTTGGCAGTTCCTACGAGCAGTACTTC. Its translation is CASSYFLGSSYEQYF.

The CDR3 loop is CASSERDAGNTIYF. CDR3 DNA sequence: TGTGCCAGCAGTGAACGGGATGCTGGAAACACCATATATTTT. The chain combines TRBV25-1 with TRBJ1-3, with D uncertain. Germline-derived CDR1 and CDR2 are MGHDK and SYGVNS. V lost 2 bases to trimming and J lost 2 bases, with 7 bases between them. The CDR3 is made up of 14 amino acids.

J is TRBJ2-1 and V is TRBV7-2, with a weak D call TRBD2 (6 bases). Trimming pared 0 bases from V and 0 bases from J, leaving 9 bases between. The CDR3 has 16 residues. Germline V gene lookup returns CDR1 SGHTA and CDR2 FQGNSA. The CDR3 region has the DNA TGTGCCAGCAGCTTAGCCCGGGGGAGCTCCTACAATGAGCAGTTCTTC. Translated, it gives CASSLARGSSYNEQFF.

J is TRBJ1-1 and V is TRBV7-3; 7 positions match TRBD1. The germline gives CDR1 SGHTA, CDR2 FQGTGA. This CDR3 is 16 amino acids long. Losses at the gene ends were 4 bases for V and 0 bases for J; bases not matched to a gene: 8. The CDR3 reads CASSSLNRGVNTEAFF. The CDR3 DNA follows: TGTGCCAGCAGCTCTCTGAACAGGGGCGTGAACACTGAAGCTTTCTTT.

This rearrangement joins TRBV19 to TRBJ1-5; the D gene is possibly TRBD1 (5 bases). This CDR3 comprises 15 residues. V was pared by 5 bases and J by 1 base, with 12 bases between. The germline gives CDR1 LNHDA, CDR2 SQIVND (reference sequence). CDR3 protein: CASSPLTESNQPQHF. CDR3 bases: TGTGCCAGTAGTCCTCTGACAGAAAGCAATCAGCCCCAGCATTTT.

V is TRBV7-8 and J is TRBJ1-1, with D possibly matching TRBD1 (5 bases). The CDR3 loop spans 15 amino acids. V was cut by 5 bases and J by 1 base, with 14 bases left in between. Germline V CDR1 and CDR2: SGHVS, FQNEAQ. DNA for the CDR3: TGTGCCAGCAGCCCACTCAGGGTCGGGAACACTGAAGCTTTCTTT. This encodes CASSPLRVGNTEAFF.

Here the CDR3 reads CASSFDRVVEKLFF. The CDR3 DNA reads TGTGCCAGCAGCTTTGACAGGGTTGTTGAAAAACTGTTTTTT. The chain is built from TRBV6-1 and TRBJ1-4; 7 bases agree with TRBD1. This CDR3 has 14 amino acids. In germline, CDR1 is MNHNS, CDR2 SASEGT. V lost 6 bases, J lost 7 bases, and 8 bases stayed unmatched.

V gene TRBV5-1 combines with J gene TRBJ1-2; D perhaps matches TRBD1 (5 bases). V was clipped by 1 base and J by 3 bases, with 7 bases between them. Germline V CDR1 and CDR2: SGHRS, YFSETQ. The length of the CDR3 is 13 residues. The CDR3 loop is CASSLLQDYGYTF. As DNA, the CDR3 is TGCGCCAGCAGCTTGCTACAGGACTATGGCTACACCTTC.

This sequence joins TRBV6-5 and TRBJ2-7, with 8 bases aligning to TRBD2. This CDR3 region has 15 residues. J gave up 3 bases and V 4 bases, and 8 bases lay outside the gene matches. Germline V gives CDR1 MNHEY, CDR2 SVGAGI. DNA for the CDR3: TGTGCCAGCAGTTGGGCCGGGAGGGCACTCTACGAGCAGTACTTC. This sequence encodes CASSWAGRALYEQYF.

The V gene is TRBV10-1, the J gene TRBJ2-4; 10 bases line up with TRBD1. The CDR3 contains 16 residues. Trimming at V came to 8 bases and at J to 5 bases, leaving 12 bases not matched to a gene. Germline values: CDR1 WNHNN, CDR2 SYGVQD (reference sequence). The CDR3 DNA is TGCGCCAGCTGCGATTCCGGGACAGGGGTCGAAAACATTCAGTACTTC. Translation: CASCDSGTGVENIQYF.